The T cell receptor (beta chain) described here comes from a study of T-cell reconstitution after alpha-beta-depleted transplantation in children. Points from the study as a whole: Counts and diversity of T cells one year after transplant came mostly from newly produced T cells.

Ten or more counts support this clonotype. Antigen unknown. Researchers prepared the TCRbeta library using unique molecular identifiers, the study reports. TCRdb processed the PCR reads anew with MiXCR; each CDR3 protein has one entry. The repertoire consists of roughly 300,000 distinct CDR3 sequences, with around a tenth occurring once and the leading ten covering less than 25%. The sample in question was peripheral blood, obtained 180 days after TCRalphabeta/CD19-depleted stem cell transplant. This sequence originates from a male patient between 2 and 15 years old who had a stem cell transplant for chronic granulomatous disease, so the T cells may come from the graft donor.

CDR3 amino acids: CSVSSLFGGEQYF. CDR3 DNA sequence: TGCAGCGTTTCCAGCCTTTTTGGGGGTGAGCAGTACTTC. The V and J genes are TRBV29-1 and TRBJ2-7; D is tentatively TRBD1 or TRBD2 (5 bases each). Germline assignment: CDR1 SQVTM and CDR2 ANQGSEA. The CDR3 contains 13 residues. Trimming took off 5 bases at V and 7 bases at J, with 18 bases between the two ends.